This entry lists 6 T cell receptor beta chains sequenced from one sample in a study of blood T cells in healthy people across ages. The authors ran a second PCR of about 6 to 11 cycles using a sample-barcoded 5' primer and a J-beta primer mix. Each CDR3 protein gets one entry after TCRdb re-called the 5' RACE reads with MiXCR. The sample consists of 540,000 or so distinct CDR3 sequences, 27% of them appearing once. The sample consisted of blood. These receptors were collected from a woman between 65 and 79 years old in good health.

The chain recombines TRBV2 with TRBJ2-7; 7 bases map to TRBD1. The CDR3 extends over 14 amino acids. Germline CDR1 SNHLY, CDR2 FYNNEI. Trimming took 7 bases from V and 3 from J; bases not matched to a gene: 9. CDR3 DNA: TGTGCCAGCACCGGAGAGGGGGCCATCTACGAGCAGTACTTC. It codes for CASTGEGAIYEQYF.

This chain links TRBV20-1 with TRBJ1-6, with D possibly TRBD1 on 5 matching bases. Germline CDR1 is DFQATT and CDR2 is SNEGSKA (reference sequence). There are 13 residues in the CDR3. Between the trimmed V and J ends, which lost 3 bases and 10 bases, there was a span of 13 bases. CDR3 DNA: TGCAGTGCTAGTGTCGGGGAGGGGTCACCCCTCCACTTT. This sequence encodes CSASVGEGSPLHF.

This chain joins TRBV28 and TRBJ2-2, with a weak D call TRBD1 (6 bases). The CDR3 runs to 13 residues. Deletions cut 7 bases from V and 3 bases from J, with 9 bases between. In germline, CDR1 is MDHEN, CDR2 SYDVKM. The CDR3, as DNA: TGTGCCAGCACAAACAGGGACACCGGGGAGCTGTTTTTT. Translation gives CASTNRDTGELFF.

This chain links TRBV12-3 or TRBV12-4 with TRBJ2-7; TRBD1 matches at 9 bases. With V trimmed by 5 bases and J by 5 bases, 13 bases remained unmatched. The CDR3 loop spans 16 amino acids. CDR3 region: CASSAHPGQGPHEQYF. The CDR3 bases are TGTGCCAGCAGTGCACACCCGGGACAGGGTCCCCACGAGCAGTACTTC.

This clonotype appeared once. V usage is TRBV29-1 and J usage is TRBJ1-1; D might be TRBD1 (5 bases). V dropped 4 bases and J dropped 0 bases, with 9 bases sitting between them. This CDR3 region has 13 residues. CDR1 is SQVTM, CDR2 ANQGSEA, per germline. The CDR3 here is CSVGGRMNTEAFF. The DNA of the CDR3 is TGCAGCGTTGGGGGACGGATGAACACTGAAGCTTTCTTT.

The rearrangement links TRBV21-1 to TRBJ2-7; TRBD1, as called in the table, went unchecked against the DNA. TRBV21-1 is a pseudogene segment. This CDR3 contains 15 residues. The CDR3 is CASSSRDTFLEEQYF. The CDR3 DNA follows: TGTGCCAGCAGCTCCCGGGACACCTTCTTGGAGGAGCAGTACTTC.